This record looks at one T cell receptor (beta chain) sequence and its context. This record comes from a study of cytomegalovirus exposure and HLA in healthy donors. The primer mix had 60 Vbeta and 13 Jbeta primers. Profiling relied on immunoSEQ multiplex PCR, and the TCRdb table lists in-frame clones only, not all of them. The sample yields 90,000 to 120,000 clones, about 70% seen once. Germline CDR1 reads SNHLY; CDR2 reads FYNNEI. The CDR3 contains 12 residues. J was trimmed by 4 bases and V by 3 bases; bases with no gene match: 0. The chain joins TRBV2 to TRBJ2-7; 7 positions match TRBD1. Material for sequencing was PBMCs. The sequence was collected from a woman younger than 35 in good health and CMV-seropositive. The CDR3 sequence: CASSDRGYEQYF. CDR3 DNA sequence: TGTGCCAGCAGTGACAGGGGGTACGAGCAGTACTTC.